Given below is one T cell receptor beta chain in context. Its antigen is currently unknown. This record comes from a study of beta chain features in type 1 diabetes. Study outcomes and limitations: Patients and controls would share equally any PCR tilt toward shorter templates. Any HLA-type effect on TCRB rearrangement remained unresolved here.

Reverse transcribing all isolated RNA meant expressed TCRB transcripts were sequenced. The assay was immunoSEQ multiplex PCR, and TCRdb's table has in-frame clones only and misses some. The sample carries around 340,000 clones, around a fifth recorded once. Trimming cost V 4 bases and J 3 bases, with 20 bases left between them. The germline CDR1 and CDR2 sequences are SGDLS and YYNGEE. The CDR3 loop spans 16 amino acids. The V gene is TRBV9, the J gene TRBJ2-7; D perhaps matches TRBD1 (5 bases). The sample comprised naive CD4+ T cells from blood. The clonotype originates from a woman between 18 and 29 years old in good health. For the CDR3, the DNA is TGTGCCAGCAGCCCGAGTGGGAAGGGGCCCAACTACGAGCAGTACTTC. Translating gives CASSPSGKGPNYEQYF.